The next 31 T cell receptor beta chains were all read from a single sample in a study of shared T cell receptors in the human thymus. Here immunoSEQ multiplex PCR was the method, and the copy in TCRdb shows in-frame clones only, minus some. The sample has around 68,000 clones, nearly 95% seen once. The sample taken for sequencing was thymocytes. All receptors come from a human donor.

CDR3 region: CAWSSQKGGGSPLHF. The CDR3 nucleotides read TGTGCCTGGAGCAGCCAGAAAGGGGGCGGTTCACCCCTCCACTTT. The genes are TRBV30 and TRBJ1-6, with TRBD1 identical over 7 bases. This CDR3 has 15 residues. Germline loops: CDR1 GTSNPN, CDR2 SVGIG (reference sequence). Trimming took 3 bases from V and 9 from J; bases not matched to a gene: 11.

The CDR3 DNA reads TGTGCCAGCAGCTTCGGGGGGGGAGTGGGCCGCACAGATACGCAGTATTTT. This encodes CASSFGGGVGRTDTQYF. The chain joins TRBV5-4 to TRBJ2-3; TRBD2 matches at 8 bases. This CDR3 is 17 amino acids long. In germline, CDR1 is SGHNT, CDR2 YYREEE (reference sequence). V shed 2 bases, J shed 1 base, and the junction held 9 bases outside the gene matches.

The rearrangement joins TRBV7-2 to TRBJ2-3; D assignment may be TRBD1 or TRBD2 (5 bases each). The CDR3 is made up of 18 amino acids. V lost 1 base and J 4 bases, leaving 21 bases between the germline ends. Germline-derived CDR1 and CDR2 are SGHTA and FQGNSA. Here the CDR3 DNA reads TGTGCCAGCAGCTTAGATGGTAACTGGGGGATAGGTTCAGATACGCAGTATTTT. Its translation is CASSLDGNWGIGSDTQYF.

A word on this clone: The same CDR3 arises from other DNA sequences in this sample as well. J is TRBJ2-7 and V is TRBV10-3; possibly TRBD1 or TRBD2 for D (5 bases each). V was shortened by 0 bases and J by 5 bases, with 26 bases between the two germline ends. CDR1 is ENHRY, CDR2 SYGVKD, per germline. CDR3 length: 19 amino acids. CDR3 coding DNA: TGTGCCATCAGTGAGTCTCTAGGACGAGAGGGACCGGGGTTACACGAGCAGTACTTC. It encodes CAISESLGREGPGLHEQYF.

The genes are TRBV7-5 and TRBJ2-3. TRBV7-5 is a pseudogene locus. The CDR3 extends over 18 amino acids. The CDR3 sequence: CVRSLGEGARCSTDTQYF. As DNA, the CDR3 is TGTGTCAGAAGCTTAGGGGAGGGGGCGAGATGTAGCACAGATACGCAGTATTTT.

The chain has TRBV19 and TRBJ2-3, with 11 positions matching TRBD1. The CDR3 has 15 residues. Losses at the gene ends were 6 bases for V and 9 bases for J; bases not matched to a gene: 11. CDR1 is LNHDA and CDR2 is SQIVND in the germline V gene (reference sequence). The CDR3 reads CASRSGTGGLVTQYF. CDR3 nucleotide sequence: TGTGCCAGTAGATCCGGGACAGGGGGTCTGGTGACGCAGTATTTT.

In this sample, this clone turned up once. V and J are TRBV4-3 and TRBJ2-3; the match to TRBD2 covers 15 bases. The germline V gene has CDR1 LGHNA and CDR2 YSLEER. The CDR3 contains 20 residues. J lost 4 bases, V lost 3 bases, and 14 bases had no gene match. As DNA, the CDR3 is TGCGCCAGCAGCCATGCCCCACCCGGGACTAGCGGGGGGAGATCAGATACGCAGTATTTT. As protein: CASSHAPPGTSGGRSDTQYF.

The chain joins TRBV28 to TRBJ1-2; D is perhaps TRBD1 (5 bases). Germline V lookup: CDR1 MDHEN, CDR2 SYDVKM. The CDR3 is 14 residues long. Deletions cut 3 bases from V and 4 bases from J, with 12 bases between. Here the CDR3 reads CASSLSRQFYGYTF. In DNA form, the CDR3 reads TGTGCCAGCAGTTTGTCCAGACAGTTCTATGGCTACACCTTC.

The chain links TRBV18 to TRBJ2-7; D possibly corresponds to TRBD1 (7 bases). CDR1 and CDR2 from the germline V gene are KGHSH and LQKENI. The V end was cut by 2 bases, the J end by 1 base, with 12 bases between. The CDR3 extends over 15 amino acids. CDR3 sequence (DNA): TGTGCCAGCTCACCAGGCGGGACAGCTTCCTACGAGCAGTACTTC. The encoded protein is CASSPGGTASYEQYF.

The J gene is TRBJ2-7, the V gene TRBV4-1; tentatively, D is TRBD1 (6 bases). Trimming took 1 base from V and 2 from J, leaving 24 bases between them. The germline CDR1 and CDR2 sequences are MGHRA and YSYEKL. The CDR3 has 19 amino acids. CDR3 sequence reads: CASSQVRGGGPPGTYEQYF. Written as DNA, the CDR3 is TGCGCCAGCAGCCAAGTCAGGGGTGGGGGTCCCCCCGGTACCTACGAGCAGTACTTC.

The V gene is TRBV4-3, the J gene TRBJ1-6; 8 bases fit TRBD1. The junction had 10 bases not matched to a gene; V was cut back by 0 bases and J by 3 bases. Germline CDR1 LGHNA, CDR2 YSLEER. CDR3 length equals 19 residues. The CDR3 loop reads CASSQDRLRGLDYNSPLHF. The CDR3 nucleotides read TGCGCCAGCAGCCAAGACCGTCTCAGGGGGCTCGACTATAATTCACCCCTCCACTTT.

The J gene is TRBJ2-1, the V gene TRBV5-4, with 7 bases matching TRBD2. Losses at the gene ends were 0 bases for V and 4 bases for J; bases not matched to a gene: 7. Germline values: CDR1 SGHNT, CDR2 YYREEE (reference sequence). The CDR3 covers 16 residues. The CDR3, as DNA: TGTGCCAGCAGCTTGGTACCTAGCGGTTATTACAATGAGCAGTTCTTC. This sequence encodes CASSLVPSGYYNEQFF.

The chain is built from TRBV5-4 and TRBJ2-7; D is unresolved. Germline V gene data show CDR1 as SGHNT and CDR2 as YYREEE (reference sequence). The CDR3 consists of 12 residues. Trimming took 1 base from V and 6 from J, leaving 8 bases between them. The CDR3 bases are TGTGCCAGCAGCTTGAATTGGAGCGAGCAGTACTTC. Translated, it gives CASSLNWSEQYF.

The chain recombines TRBV27 with TRBJ1-5; D is uncertain. V dropped 1 base and J dropped 7 bases, with 20 bases sitting between them. The length of the CDR3 is 17 residues. Per the germline V gene, CDR1 is MNHEY and CDR2 is SMNVEV (reference sequence). The CDR3 spells CASSLFSAVSLGQPQHF. As DNA, the CDR3 is TGTGCCAGCAGTTTATTTAGCGCGGTATCTTTGGGCCAGCCCCAGCATTTT.

V usage is TRBV5-6 and J usage is TRBJ2-7; possible D gene TRBD1, 5 bases. This CDR3 region has 14 residues. CDR1 and CDR2 from the germline V gene are SGHDT and YYEEEE. With 2 bases removed from V and 3 bases from J, the gap between germline ends came to 12 bases. The CDR3 nucleotides are TGTGCCAGCAGCTTAGTAGGGGTGGGCTACGAGCAGTACTTC. Translation gives CASSLVGVGYEQYF.

The chain joins TRBV2 to TRBJ2-4; D unresolved. The CDR3 totals 14 residues. Trimming took 5 bases from V and 2 from J, leaving 10 bases between them. CDR1 and CDR2 (germline): SNHLY, FYNNEI. The CDR3 DNA follows: TGTGCCAGCAGTCGAGGATACTCCAAAAACATTCAGTACTTC. The encoded protein is CASSRGYSKNIQYF.

In its sample, this clone was seen once. V usage is TRBV5-6 and J usage is TRBJ1-6, with D perhaps matching TRBD1 (6 bases). Trimming pared 5 bases from V and 9 bases from J, leaving 18 bases between. This CDR3 contains 15 residues. Germline V lookup: CDR1 SGHDT, CDR2 YYEEEE. As DNA, the CDR3 is TGTGCCAGCAGGAATGGTGAGAGGGGGGGTTCACCCCTCCACTTT. Translating it yields CASRNGERGGSPLHF.

This chain connects TRBV5-6 to TRBJ2-5; TRBD1 or TRBD2 may be the D gene (7 bases each). V was cut by 0 bases and J by 4 bases, with 10 bases left in between. Germline V gene lookup returns CDR1 SGHDT and CDR2 YYEEEE. The length of the CDR3 is 14 residues. CDR3 protein: CASSLGEGAETQYF. The CDR3 DNA reads TGTGCCAGCAGCTTGGGGGAGGGGGCAGAGACCCAGTACTTC.

This chain joins TRBV18 and TRBJ1-3; D might be TRBD1 (6 bases). The CDR3 runs to 15 residues. Trimming pared 4 bases from V and 5 bases from J, leaving 15 bases between. CDR1 KGHSH and CDR2 LQKENI come from the germline V gene. CDR3 coding DNA: TGTGCCAGCTCACTTCGAGACAGGAGTAGAAACACCATATATTTT. Its protein is CASSLRDRSRNTIYF.

The rearrangement links TRBV4-1 to TRBJ1-3; D not resolved. The CDR3 spans 17 residues. Germline-derived CDR1 and CDR2 are MGHRA and YSYEKL. V dropped 4 bases and J dropped 0 bases, with 16 bases sitting between them. The CDR3 loop reads CASSPARARVSGNTIYF. The DNA for the CDR3 is TGCGCCAGCAGCCCCGCGAGGGCAAGGGTCTCTGGAAACACCATATATTTT.

The chain is built from TRBV6-4 and TRBJ1-6; 9 nucleotides agree with TRBD1. Germline CDR1 reads MRHNA; CDR2 reads SNTAGT. The ends lost 5 bases at V and 10 bases at J; junction bases unmatched: 9. CDR3 size: 15 residues. This CDR3 is CASSKKQGALSPLHF. DNA for the CDR3: TGTGCCAGCAGTAAGAAACAGGGGGCCTTGTCACCCCTCCACTTT.

V and J are TRBV2 and TRBJ1-6, with D unclear. The V end was cut by 1 base, the J end by 9 bases, with 4 bases between. The germline gives CDR1 SNHLY, CDR2 FYNNEI. CDR3 length: 12 amino acids. The CDR3 reads CASSEGGSPLHF. The CDR3 bases are TGTGCCAGCAGTGAAGGAGGTTCACCCCTCCACTTT.

The chain recombines TRBV7-9 with TRBJ1-1, with 9 positions matching TRBD1. There are 16 residues in the CDR3. V shed 1 base, J shed 5 bases, and the junction held 8 bases outside the gene matches. CDR1 is SEHNR and CDR2 is FQNEAQ in the germline V gene (reference sequence). The CDR3 region is CASSLGSGQGKTEAFF. The CDR3 DNA reads TGTGCCAGCAGCTTAGGTTCGGGACAGGGCAAAACTGAAGCTTTCTTT.

J is TRBJ2-5 and V is TRBV7-7; unclear D gene. The DNA end is more similar to TRBJ2-7, so the J call may be wrong. The length of the CDR3 is 16 residues. CDR1 is SSHAT and CDR2 is FNYEAQ in the germline V gene (reference sequence). The CDR3 here is CASSLGGHEKAYEQYF. The CDR3 nucleotides are TGTGCCAGCAGCCTTGGTGGGCACGAAAAAGCCTACGAGCAGTACTTC.

The chain has TRBV7-8 and TRBJ2-3; D might be TRBD1 or TRBD2, each matching 5 bases. Germline-derived CDR1 and CDR2 are SGHVS and FQNEAQ. V lost 2 bases to trimming and J lost 0 bases, with 12 bases between them. The CDR3 is 16 amino acids. Here the CDR3 reads CASSLNWDRSTDTQYF. CDR3 in DNA: TGTGCCAGCAGCTTAAATTGGGACCGAAGCACAGATACGCAGTATTTT. Based on the CDR3 plus reference TRBV7-8 and TRBJ2-3, the full variable domain is GAGVSQSPRYKVAKRGQDVALRCDPISGHVSLFWYQQALGQGPEFLTYFQNEAQLDKSGLPSDRFFAERPEGSVSTLKIQRTQQEDSAVYLCASSLNWDRSTDTQYFGPGTRLTVL.

The J gene is TRBJ1-4, the V gene TRBV4-3; D unresolved. V was cut by 0 bases and J by 7 bases, with 12 bases left in between. Germline assignment: CDR1 LGHNA and CDR2 YSLEER. The CDR3 has 15 amino acids. The CDR3 spells CASSQDGPEGEKLFF. In DNA, the CDR3 is TGCGCCAGCAGCCAAGACGGCCCCGAGGGTGAAAAACTGTTTTTT.

The chain is built from TRBV2 and TRBJ1-1, with TRBD1 as a possible D gene (5 bases). The V gene lost 8 bases and the J gene lost 3 bases, with 22 bases spanning the gap. The germline gives CDR1 SNHLY, CDR2 FYNNEI. This CDR3 region has 16 residues. The CDR3 loop is CASGEPRDGGYTEAFF. CDR3 DNA: TGTGCCAGCGGCGAACCTCGGGACGGCGGTTACACTGAAGCTTTCTTT. Complete variable domain (other parts from reference TRBV2 and TRBJ1-1): EPEVTQTPSHQVTQMGQEVILRCVPISNHLYFYWYRQILGQKVEFLVSFYNNEISEKSEIFDDQFSVERPDGSNFTLKIRSTKLEDSAMYFCASGEPRDGGYTEAFFGQGTRLTVV.

The chain is built from TRBV14 and TRBJ2-2; TRBD2 matches 10 bases. The CDR3 has 20 residues. The V segment lost 1 base and the J segment 4 bases; nucleotides outside the gene matches: 15. Looked up from germline, CDR1 is SGHDN and CDR2 is FVKESK. The CDR3 region has the DNA TGTGCCAGCAGCCAAGCTTCGTCTAGCGGGAGAGGGAGATCCACCGGGGAGCTGTTTTTT. Its translation: CASSQASSSGRGRSTGELFF.

This clone was seen only once. This chain joins TRBV5-1 and TRBJ1-2; weak D call: TRBD1 (5 bases). V was clipped by 5 bases and J by 4 bases, with 33 bases between them. The CDR3 runs 20 residues. Per the germline V gene, CDR1 is SGHRS and CDR2 is YFSETQ. The CDR3 nucleotides read TGCGCCAGCAGTCCTTTTCAGGACCCAAGGACCATCCAGGGTACCTATGGCTACACCTTC. Translation gives CASSPFQDPRTIQGTYGYTF.

V usage is TRBV4-1 and J usage is TRBJ2-4, with TRBD2 matching over 9 bases. This CDR3 is built from 18 residues. Germline CDR1 is MGHRA and CDR2 is YSYEKL. The junction had 9 bases not matched to a gene; V was cut back by 0 bases and J by 3 bases. CDR3 DNA: TGCGCCAGCAGCCAAGATTCGATTAGCGGGAGCATCAAAAACATTCAGTACTTC. As protein: CASSQDSISGSIKNIQYF.

The chain has TRBV27 and TRBJ2-1, with 10 bases identical to TRBD2. The CDR3 is made up of 20 amino acids. V lost 2 bases to trimming and J lost 2 bases; unmatched junction nucleotides: 15. Germline V CDR1 and CDR2: MNHEY, SMNVEV (reference sequence). The CDR3 reads CASSLGGHKTSGYAYNEQFF. The CDR3 bases are TGTGCCAGCAGTTTAGGGGGCCATAAGACTAGCGGGTATGCCTACAATGAGCAGTTCTTC.